A single T cell receptor beta chain is shown here with its context. Antigen: not known. Between the trimmed V and J ends, which lost 2 bases and 7 bases, there was a span of 11 bases. The CDR3 totals 13 residues. The germline V gene has CDR1 MDHEN and CDR2 SYDVKM. This sample is part of a study of T cell responses to AZD1222 COVID-19 vaccine. General study findings and limits: Clonal diversity may have been underestimated, and the donors were mostly white British, with more females than males. Reportedly, close to half of spike-specific TCRs are directed against unmutated variant regions. There were repertoire samples only from the period after the peak T cell response.

TCRdb's table, derived via immunoSEQ multiplex PCR, lists solely in-frame clones and lacks some. The profile shows about 42,000 clones, over 80% of them singletons. Pooled samples include second doses given at about 4 or 12 weeks. The clonotype comes from an adult who received the AZD1222 COVID-19 vaccine. Here the sequenced sample was peripheral blood, taken 28 days after the second AZD1222 dose. This chain uses TRBV28 with TRBJ1-1, with D tentatively TRBD1 (6 bases). The CDR3 coding sequence is TGTGCCAGCAGTTTACTGAAGGGGGTTGAAGCTTTCTTT. This encodes CASSLLKGVEAFF.